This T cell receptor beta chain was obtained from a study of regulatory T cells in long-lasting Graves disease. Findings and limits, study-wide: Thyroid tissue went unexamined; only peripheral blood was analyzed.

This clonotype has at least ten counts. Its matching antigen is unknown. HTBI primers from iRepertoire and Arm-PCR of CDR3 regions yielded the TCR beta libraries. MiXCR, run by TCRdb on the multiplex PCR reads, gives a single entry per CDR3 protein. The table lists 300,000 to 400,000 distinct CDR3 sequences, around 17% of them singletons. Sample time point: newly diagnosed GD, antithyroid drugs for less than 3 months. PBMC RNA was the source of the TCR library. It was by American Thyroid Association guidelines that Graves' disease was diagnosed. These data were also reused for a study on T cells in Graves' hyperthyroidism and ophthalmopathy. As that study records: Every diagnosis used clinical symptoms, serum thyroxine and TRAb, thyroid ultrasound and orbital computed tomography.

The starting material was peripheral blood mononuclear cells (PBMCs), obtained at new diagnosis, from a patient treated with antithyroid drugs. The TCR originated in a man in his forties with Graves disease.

The CDR3: CASSFDGNQPQHF. For the CDR3, the DNA is TGCGCCAGCAGCTTCGACGGTAATCAGCCCCAGCATTTT. The V and J genes are TRBV5-1 and TRBJ1-5; D uncertain. The V end was cut by 2 bases, the J end by 4 bases, with 7 bases between. The germline CDR1 and CDR2 sequences are SGHRS and YFSETQ. The CDR3 runs 13 residues.